The 23 T cell receptor beta chains presented below share a single source sample, sequenced in a study of CD4+ T cells in melanoma. The method was immunoSEQ multiplex PCR; TCRdb's version includes in-frame clones alone and lacks a portion of them. This sample's table has 86 clones. The sample consisted of a T cell line or clone, from whole sample or a sorted T cell fraction (not recorded which). The source of these receptors is a human donor with melanoma. Some clones in this sample may be carry-over from other donors' samples.

The chain uses TRBV7-2 and TRBJ2-1; 7 positions match TRBD2. Trimming removed 8 bases from V and 0 bases from J; junction bases left unmatched: 7. The CDR3 totals 15 residues. The germline V gene encodes CDR1 SGHTA and CDR2 FQGNSA. The CDR3 bases are TGTGCCAGCCGGGGAGCGGGATCCTCCTACAATGAGCAGTTCTTC. Translated, it gives CASRGAGSSYNEQFF.

The genes are TRBV7-2 and TRBJ2-5, with a possible D match to TRBD2 (6 bases). Trimming stripped 2 bases from V and 2 bases from J, with 9 bases between. This CDR3 is 14 amino acids long. Per the germline V gene, CDR1 is SGHTA and CDR2 is FQGNSA. The CDR3 coding sequence is TGTGCCAGCAGCTTACTGGGGACTCAAGAGACCCAGTACTTC. It translates to CASSLLGTQETQYF.

By share, this clone counts as hyperexpanded. V is TRBV27 and J is TRBJ2-7; D may be TRBD1 (6 bases). Per the germline V gene, CDR1 is MNHEY and CDR2 is SMNVEV (reference sequence). The CDR3 covers 14 residues. V was cut by 0 bases and J by 3 bases, with 9 bases left in between. The CDR3 region is CASSLSQGYYEQYF. The DNA of the CDR3 is TGTGCCAGCAGTTTATCACAGGGTTACTACGAGCAGTACTTC.

The chain combines TRBV12-2 with TRBJ2-6; TRBD1, the D gene given by the table, was not confirmed from the DNA. TRBV12-2 is noted as a pseudogene. The CDR3 has 18 amino acids. The CDR3 coding sequence is TGTGCAAGTCGCATAAGTCTCTCCACACAAAGTCGGGCCAACGTCCTGACTTTC. Its protein product is CASRISLSTQSRANVLTF.

The CDR3 region has the DNA TGTGCCAGCAGGCCCCCCCCGGGACGCATTACTCATGAGCAGTTCTTC. Translation gives CASRPPPGRITHEQFF. J is TRBJ2-1 and V is TRBV2; D assignment may be TRBD1 or TRBD2 (5 bases each). The CDR3 totals 16 residues. V was cut by 6 bases and J by 8 bases, with 23 bases left in between. Germline loops: CDR1 SNHLY, CDR2 FYNNEI.

The V gene is TRBV30, the J gene TRBJ1-6; weak D call: TRBD1 (5 bases). In germline, CDR1 is GTSNPN, CDR2 SVGIG (reference sequence). The CDR3 spans 14 residues. V lost 3 bases and J lost 7, with 13 bases in between. CDR3 nucleotides: TGTGCCTGGAGCCCGGGACGTCGAAATTCACCCCTCCACTTT. Translated, it gives CAWSPGRRNSPLHF.

The rearrangement uses TRBV28 and TRBJ1-4; possibly TRBD1 for D (6 bases). Germline CDR1 reads MDHEN; CDR2 reads SYDVKM. The V gene lost 3 bases and the J gene lost 0 bases, with 8 bases spanning the gap. The CDR3 contains 15 residues. This CDR3 is CASSLDSSTNEKLFF. Here the CDR3 DNA reads TGTGCCAGCAGTTTGGACAGCTCAACTAATGAAAAACTGTTTTTT.

This clone was seen just once. The CDR3 DNA follows: TGTGCCAGCAGCACTTCAGGGGGCGCGGTGTGGAACACTGAAGCTTTCTTT. This translates into CASSTSGGAVWNTEAFF. The genes are TRBV9 and TRBJ1-1; TRBD1 matches 8 bases. Germline assignment: CDR1 SGDLS and CDR2 YYNGEE. The CDR3 contains 17 residues. V dropped 4 bases and J dropped 1; count of bases not matched to a gene: 12.

The CDR3, as DNA: TGTGCCAGCAGTGAACTAGCGGGAGGGGCAGATACGCAGTATTTT. Amino acids: CASSELAGGADTQYF. This rearrangement joins TRBV6-4 to TRBJ2-3, with 13 positions matching TRBD2. The CDR3 spans 15 residues. Germline CDR1 reads MRHNA; CDR2 reads SNTAGT. With 3 bases clipped from V and 4 bases from J, the junction kept 1 base outside the gene matches.

The chain employs TRBV7-2 and TRBJ1-2; tentative D call: TRBD1 (6 bases). The CDR3 runs to 15 residues. Germline V lookup: CDR1 SGHTA, CDR2 FQGNSA. V was trimmed by 1 base and J by 4 bases, leaving 13 bases between them. The DNA of the CDR3 is TGTGCCAGCAGCTTAGGGGCAGGGGAGGGCTATGGCTACACCTTC. It encodes CASSLGAGEGYGYTF.

V and J are TRBV19 and TRBJ2-2, with 10 bases lining up with TRBD2. This CDR3 has 16 residues. Germline-derived CDR1 and CDR2 are LNHDA and SQIVND (reference sequence). Trimming took 3 bases from V and 3 from J; bases not matched to a gene: 4. The CDR3 nucleotides are TGTGCCAGTAGTATCCAAGCGGGAGGGCACACCGGGGAGCTGTTTTTT. It translates to CASSIQAGGHTGELFF.

The genes are TRBV6-5 and TRBJ2-7; possibly TRBD1 for D (5 bases). The CDR3 runs to 15 residues. Trimming cost V 6 bases and J 0 bases, with 15 bases left between them. The germline V gene encodes CDR1 MNHEY and CDR2 SVGAGI. In DNA, the CDR3 is TGTGCCAGCAGCTACGCAGGGTATGACTCCTACGAGCAGTACTTC. As protein: CASSYAGYDSYEQYF.

V gene TRBV4-3 combines with J gene TRBJ2-3; TRBD2 matches 12 bases. The junction had 9 bases not matched to a gene; V was cut back by 4 bases and J by 4 bases. Per the germline V gene, CDR1 is LGHNA and CDR2 is YSLEER. The CDR3 extends over 17 amino acids. The DNA of the CDR3 is TGCGCCAGCAGCCCCACACTAGCGGGAGGTAGGGCAGATACGCAGTATTTT. Translation: CASSPTLAGGRADTQYF.

The rearrangement uses TRBV4-2 and TRBJ2-1, with 12 positions matching TRBD2. This CDR3 has 17 residues. V gave up 1 base and J gave up 5 bases; unmatched junction bases: 6. Germline loops: CDR1 LGHNA, CDR2 YNFKEQ. In DNA form, the CDR3 reads TGTGCCAGCAGCCAAGTATCGCGACTAGCGGGAGACAATGAGCAGTTCTTC. It encodes CASSQVSRLAGDNEQFF.

This sequence joins TRBV28 and TRBJ1-4, with D maybe TRBD1 (5 bases). Per the germline V gene, CDR1 is MDHEN and CDR2 is SYDVKM. The CDR3 spans 15 residues. V was clipped by 7 bases and J by 5 bases, with 17 bases between them. The CDR3 region is CASTPMGRGNEKLFF. The CDR3 bases are TGTGCCAGCACCCCGATGGGGCGGGGGAATGAAAAACTGTTTTTT.

This CDR3 reads CASSSTGRGGTSSYEQYF. Written as DNA, the CDR3 is TGTGCCAGCAGTAGTACGGGCCGTGGCGGGACGAGCTCCTACGAGCAGTACTTC. This chain connects TRBV25-1 to TRBJ2-5, with D tentatively TRBD2 (6 bases). The tail of the sequence fits TRBJ2-7 better, so the J call may be wrong. The CDR3 totals 18 residues. The germline V gene has CDR1 MGHDK and CDR2 SYGVNS.

This clone was seen a few times. This chain links TRBV21-1 with TRBJ2-7; the D call in the table, TRBD1, was not verified against the DNA. TRBV21-1 constitutes a pseudogene. CDR3 size: 12 residues. The CDR3: CASSKGDNQGHV. The CDR3 nucleotides are TGTGCCAGCAGCAAGGGCGACAATCAGGGTCACGTC.

This chain connects TRBV19 to TRBJ1-2, with 7 bases that match TRBD1. Germline V gene sequence: CDR1 LNHDA, CDR2 SQIVND (reference sequence). J gave up 5 bases and V 3 bases, and 6 bases lay outside the gene matches. The CDR3 contains 14 residues. The CDR3 nucleotides read TGTGCCAGTAGTATTACAGGGGCTGGATATGGCTACACCTTC. It translates to CASSITGAGYGYTF. Based on the CDR3 plus reference TRBV19 and TRBJ1-2, the full variable domain is DGGITQSPKYLFRKEGQNVTLSCEQNLNHDAMYWYRQDPGQGLRLIYYSQIVNDFQKGDIAEGYSVSREKKESFPLTVTSAQKNPTAFYLCASSITGAGYGYTFGSGTRLTVV.

CDR3 coding DNA: TGTGCCAGCAGCTTAACGGGGGGGCCGCGCACAGATACGCAGTATTTT. Translated, it gives CASSLTGGPRTDTQYF. V gene TRBV7-3 combines with J gene TRBJ2-3; tentatively, D is TRBD2 (7 bases). Trimming took off 0 bases at V and 1 base at J, with 11 bases between the two ends. Germline V gene sequence: CDR1 SGHTA, CDR2 FQGTGA. The CDR3 spans 16 residues. Supplemented by reference TRBV7-3 and TRBJ2-3, the full variable domain reads GAGVSQTPSNKVTEKGKYVELRCDPISGHTALYWYRQSLGQGPEFLIYFQGTGAADDSGLPNDRFFAVRPEGSVSTLKIQRTERGDSAVYLCASSLTGGPRTDTQYFGPGTRLTVL.

The rearrangement joins TRBV21-1 to TRBJ2-7; the table's TRBD1 call for D was not verified on the DNA. TRBV21-1 is an annotated pseudogene. This CDR3 spans 14 amino acids. The DNA for the CDR3 is TGTGCCAGCAGTTTATCACAGGGTTACTACGAGCAGTACTTC. Residues: CASSLSQGYYEQYF.

As DNA, the CDR3 is TGTGCCAGCAGCTTACAAGACGCCGCTTGGGGCTACACCTTC. Residues: CASSLQDAAWGYTF. V usage is TRBV7-8 and J usage is TRBJ1-2; no clear D gene. V shed 2 bases and J shed 8 bases, with 15 bases lying between them. This CDR3 has 14 residues. CDR1 and CDR2 from the germline V gene are SGHVS and FQNEAQ.

This sequence joins TRBV19 and TRBJ1-1; possible D gene TRBD1, 5 bases. V was pared by 6 bases and J by 10 bases, with 15 bases between. Per the germline V gene, CDR1 is LNHDA and CDR2 is SQIVND (reference sequence). The CDR3 consists of 12 residues. The CDR3 sequence: CASRSGSGLAFF. In DNA form, the CDR3 reads TGTGCCAGTAGATCAGGGAGTGGATTAGCTTTCTTT.

J is TRBJ2-3 and V is TRBV4-2; maybe TRBD1 (6 bases). The CDR3 loop spans 15 amino acids. Trimming cost V 0 bases and J 7 bases, with 14 bases left between them. Germline lookup yields CDR1 LGHNA and CDR2 YNFKEQ. The CDR3 here is CASSQEGVGGYTQYF. CDR3 in DNA: TGTGCCAGCAGCCAAGAGGGGGTAGGGGGATATACGCAGTATTTT.